Described below is a single T cell receptor (beta chain) sequence and its context. Its antigen is unknown. Method: immunoSEQ multiplex PCR; TCRdb's copy keeps in-frame clones and lacks some. In the table there are more than 500,000 clones, 90% to 96% of which are singletons. This specimen belongs to a study of shared clonotypes between healthy human individuals. Study results and caveats: The sampled material consisted only of blood, and tissue repertoires are likely to differ.

The CDR3 extends over 16 amino acids. CDR1 and CDR2 (germline): SGHRS, YFSETQ. V was pared by 9 bases and J by 0 bases, with 9 bases of the junction left unmatched. This TCR derives from a woman in her thirties in good health. V gene TRBV5-1 combines with J gene TRBJ2-3; 11 bases agree with TRBD2. Sequenced sample: naive CD4+ T cells sorted from blood. Stated subset: CD45RA+ positively selected. This chain's CDR3 is CATRPGTSGSTDTQYF. CDR3 in DNA: TGCGCCACTCGCCCCGGGACTAGCGGAAGCACAGATACGCAGTATTTT. Full variable domain (remainder filled in from reference TRBV5-1 and TRBJ2-3): KAGVTQTPRYLIKTRGQQVTLSCSPISGHRSVSWYQQTPGQGLQFLFEYFSETQRNKGNFPGRFSGRQFSNSRSEMNVSTLELGDSALYLCATRPGTSGSTDTQYFGPGTRLTVL.